These T cell receptor beta chains were read from a single sample in a study of metastatic and nonmetastatic thyroid tumors. TCRdb reanalyzed the PCR reads via MiXCR. This table has 25,000 to 40,000 clones, 17% appearing once. Sequencing was performed on blood. These receptors were obtained from a female donor with papillary thyroid cancer or a benign thyroid nodule (not recorded which). Some clones in this sample may be carry-over from other donors' samples. CDR3s include the opening cysteine and the closing phenylalanine or tryptophan. D genes are given only for firm matches. Size tells how often a clone was seen (once, few, many) or the class of an expanded clone, and some rows leave it out.

v_call	j_call	cdr3_length	clone_size	d_call	cdr3_nt	cdr3_aa
TRBV7-6	TRBJ2-4	15	many	-	TGTGCCAGCAGCCAGCCCGGGGTGTTCGAAAACATTCAGTACTTC	CASSQPGVFENIQYF
TRBV20-1	TRBJ1-4	13	many	-	TGCAGTGCCTCCCCCGGCGGGGGCGGAAAACTGTTTTTT	CSASPGGGGKLFF
TRBV24-1	TRBJ2-5	16	many	TRBD2	TGTGCCACCAGTGAGCCGTTCCTAGCGGGAGGGGAGACCCAGTACTTC	CATSEPFLAGGETQYF
TRBV6-2/TRBV6-3	TRBJ1-3	15	medium-sized	-	TGTGCCAGCAGTTACTCGGAGGGATCGGGAAACACCATATATTTT	CASSYSEGSGNTIYF
TRBV5-1	TRBJ1-6	16	many	-	TGCGCCAGCAGCTTGCCCGGGGGTTCCTATAATTCACCCCTCCACTTT	CASSLPGGSYNSPLHF
TRBV11-1	TRBJ1-1	16	many	-	TGTGCCAGCAGCTCTCTGTTAGGGGCAGCGAACACTGAAGCTTTCTTT	CASSSLLGAANTEAFF
TRBV3-1	TRBJ2-1	16	many	TRBD2	TGTGCCAGCAGCCAAAATCGCCGAGGACTAGCGGGAGCTTTGTTCTTC	CASSQNRRGLAGALFF
TRBV10-2	TRBJ1-2	14	-	-	TGTGCCAGCAGTCCAGGGGTAGGCACGTATGGCTACAGCTTC	CASSPGVGTYGYSF
TRBV6-2/TRBV6-3	TRBJ2-3	15	medium-sized	-	TGTGCCAGCAGCTCCGGGACTTCCCACACAGATACGCAGTATTTT	CASSSGTSHTDTQYF
TRBV12-3/TRBV12-4	TRBJ2-7	13	medium-sized	TRBD1	TGTGCCAGCAGCTGGGACAGGGACTACGAGCAGTACTTC	CASSWDRDYEQYF
TRBV5-1	TRBJ1-2	14	many	TRBD1	TGCGCCAGCAGCTTCCGGACAGGGAATGATGGCTACACCTTC	CASSFRTGNDGYTF
TRBV6-1	TRBJ2-3	14	-	-	TGTGCCAGCAGCTACGACCCGGGGAGGCAGCCCCAGTATTTT	CASSYDPGRQPQYF
TRBV6-1	TRBJ2-4	15	many	TRBD1	TGTGCCAGCAGCACAGGGGAGTTGGCCAAAAACATTCAGTACTTC	CASSTGELAKNIQYF
TRBV28	TRBJ2-1	14	many	-	TGTGCCAGCAGTAGGTTGAGCTCCTACAATGAGCAGTTCTTC	CASSRLSSYNEQFF
TRBV5-1	TRBJ2-3	15	-	-	TGCGCCAGCAGCCTACTCACAGATAGAACAGATACGCAGTATTTT	CASSLLTDRTDTQYF
TRBV3-1	TRBJ1-3	15	many	-	TGTGCCAGCAGCCAAGATTTGGGATCTGGAAACACCATATATTTT	CASSQDLGSGNTIYF
TRBV10-3	TRBJ2-7	12	many	-	TGTGCCATCAGTGGGGACGGCTACGAGCAGTACTTC	CAISGDGYEQYF
TRBV20-1	TRBJ1-5	13	many	-	TGCAGTGCTGGGACGGATAGCAATCAGCCCCAGCATTTT	CSAGTDSNQPQHF
TRBV28	TRBJ2-1	13	many	-	TGTGCCAGCAGTTTAACTATTGGGAATGAGCAGTTCTTC	CASSLTIGNEQFF
TRBV5-6	TRBJ1-3	15	many	-	TGTGCCAGCAGCCCGGCTTCTTGGGCTGGAAACACCATATATTTT	CASSPASWAGNTIYF